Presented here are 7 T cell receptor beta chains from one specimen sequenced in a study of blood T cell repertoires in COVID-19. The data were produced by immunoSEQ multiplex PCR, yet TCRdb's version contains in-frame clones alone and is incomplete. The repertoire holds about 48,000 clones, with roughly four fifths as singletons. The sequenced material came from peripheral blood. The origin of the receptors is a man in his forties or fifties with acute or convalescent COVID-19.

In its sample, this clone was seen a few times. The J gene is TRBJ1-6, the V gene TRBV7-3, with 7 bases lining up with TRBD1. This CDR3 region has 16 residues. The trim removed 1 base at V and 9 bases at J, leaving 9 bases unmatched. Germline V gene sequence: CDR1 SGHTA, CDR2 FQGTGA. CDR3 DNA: TGTGCCAGCAGCTTAAGAGGGGGCTCGGGAGTTTCACCCCTCCACTTT. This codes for CASSLRGGSGVSPLHF.

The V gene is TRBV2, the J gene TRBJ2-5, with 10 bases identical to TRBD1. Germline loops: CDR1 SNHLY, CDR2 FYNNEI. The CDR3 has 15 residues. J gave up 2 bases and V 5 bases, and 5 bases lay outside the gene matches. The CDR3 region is CASSRDRGRQETQYF. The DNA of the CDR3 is TGTGCCAGCAGTCGCGACAGGGGGCGACAAGAGACCCAGTACTTC.

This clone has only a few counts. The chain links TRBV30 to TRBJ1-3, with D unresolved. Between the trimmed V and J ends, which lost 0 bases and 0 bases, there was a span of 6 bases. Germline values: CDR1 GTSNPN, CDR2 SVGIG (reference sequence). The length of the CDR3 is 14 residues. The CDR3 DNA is TGTGCCTGGAGTGTTCCGTTCTCTGGAAACACCATATATTTT. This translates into CAWSVPFSGNTIYF.

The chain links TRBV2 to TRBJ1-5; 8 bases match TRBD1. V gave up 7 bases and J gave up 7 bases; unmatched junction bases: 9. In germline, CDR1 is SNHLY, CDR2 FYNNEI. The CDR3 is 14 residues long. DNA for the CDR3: TGTGCCAGCATCGGTTCAGGGGGCCGCCAGCCCCAGCATTTT. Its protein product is CASIGSGGRQPQHF.

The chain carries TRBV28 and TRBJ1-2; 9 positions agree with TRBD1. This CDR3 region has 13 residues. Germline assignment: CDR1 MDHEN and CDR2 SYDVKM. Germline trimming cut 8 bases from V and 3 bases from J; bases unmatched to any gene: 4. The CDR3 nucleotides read TGTGCCAGCCTAACAGGGGGCGACTATGGCTACACCTTC. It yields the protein CASLTGGDYGYTF.

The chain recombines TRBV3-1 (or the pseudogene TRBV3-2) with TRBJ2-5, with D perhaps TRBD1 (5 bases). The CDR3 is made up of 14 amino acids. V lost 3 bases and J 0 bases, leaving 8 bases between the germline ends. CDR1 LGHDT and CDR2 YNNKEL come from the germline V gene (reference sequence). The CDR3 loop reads CASSHSGYQETQYF. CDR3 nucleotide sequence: TGTGCCAGCAGCCACTCAGGGTACCAAGAGACCCAGTACTTC.

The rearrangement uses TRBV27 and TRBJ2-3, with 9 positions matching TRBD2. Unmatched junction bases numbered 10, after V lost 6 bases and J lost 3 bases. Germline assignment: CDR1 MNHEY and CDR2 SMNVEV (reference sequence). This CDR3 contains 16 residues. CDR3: CASRKLRTSETDTQYF. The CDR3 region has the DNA TGTGCCAGCAGAAAGCTCAGGACTAGCGAGACAGATACGCAGTATTTT.